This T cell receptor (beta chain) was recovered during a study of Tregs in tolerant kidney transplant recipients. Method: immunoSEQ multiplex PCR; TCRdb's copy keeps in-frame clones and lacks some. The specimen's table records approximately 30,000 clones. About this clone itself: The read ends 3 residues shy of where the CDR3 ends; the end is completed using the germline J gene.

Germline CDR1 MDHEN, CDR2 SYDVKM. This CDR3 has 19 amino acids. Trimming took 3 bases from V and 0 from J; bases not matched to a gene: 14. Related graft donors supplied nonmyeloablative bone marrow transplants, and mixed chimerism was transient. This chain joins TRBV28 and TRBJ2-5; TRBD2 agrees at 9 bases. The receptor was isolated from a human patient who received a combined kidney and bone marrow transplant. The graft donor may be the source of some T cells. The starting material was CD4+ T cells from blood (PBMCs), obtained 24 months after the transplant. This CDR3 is CASSFGTRLAALYQETQYF. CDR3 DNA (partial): TGTGCCAGCAGTTTTGGTACGAGACTAGCGGCACTTTACCAAGAGACC.